This is a list of T cell receptor beta chains from one sample in a study of blood T cell repertoires in COVID-19. This table comes from immunoSEQ multiplex PCR, and its TCRdb copy is limited to in-frame clones, with some not included. The data show roughly 220,000 clones, 88% seen once. Sequencing input: PBMCs or T cells enriched from blood (not recorded which). These receptors were obtained from a woman aged 25 to 39 who had recovered from COVID-19. Both conserved end residues are part of each CDR3. Fields, in order: clone size, CDR3 length, D gene, V gene, CDR3 protein. D genes are given only for firm matches. The listing skips clone size in some rows; elsewhere it reads once, few, many or a size class.

>NA|19|TRBD2|TRBV10-3
CAISAGIFGLAGGQETQYF
>NA|15|NA|TRBV7-3
CASSLAQGNNSPLHF
>NA|15|NA|TRBV5-1
CASSSSQVLNTEAFF
>NA|13|NA|TRBV15
CATSKEGNSPLHF
>NA|16|TRBD2|TRBV4-3
CASSHSSGGAAYEQYF
>NA|19|TRBD2|TRBV2
CASSETGLAPAKTYNEQFF
>few|14|NA|TRBV10-1
CASSAFRGDYEQYF
>NA|14|NA|TRBV6-5
CASSSQGSVEKLFF
>few|15|TRBD2|TRBV6-4
CASSDSGGASDTQYF
>medium-sized|15|NA|TRBV5-4
CASSSTELSYNEQFF
>NA|15|TRBD1|TRBV5-1
CASSTGQGNFNEQFF
>NA|15|NA|TRBV7-8
CASSLVVTGNTEAFF
>few|16|TRBD1|TRBV10-3
CAIRVGQGAPSYGYTF
>NA|15|TRBD1|TRBV6-5
CASSYSAGQVYGYTF
>NA|16|TRBD1|TRBV11-3
CASSLGQGAMRETQYF
>NA|14|NA|TRBV4-3
CASSQNRVFTEAFF
>NA|16|NA|TRBV4-3
CASSQSLRGGNSPLHF
>NA|16|NA|TRBV5-1
CASSPNLGGNVYEQYF
>NA|13|TRBD1|TRBV5-4
CASSRQGTGELFF
>NA|14|TRBD1|TRBV6-4
CASSRDSQTGELFF
>NA|14|NA|TRBV5-5
CASSLAGMNTEAFF
>NA|15|TRBD1|TRBV7-9
CASSSPGQVDTEAFF
>few|17|TRBD1|TRBV14
CASSQGLPGQGASEQYF
>NA|16|TRBD1|TRBV7-8
CASSTGQGQSNQPQHF
>once|18|TRBD1|TRBV7-9
CASSLVGTGGRVNTEAFF
>NA|18|TRBD2|TRBV4-1
CASSQLPRLAGKGDTQYF
>NA|15|NA|TRBV5-5
CASSFAGRLNEKLFF
>few|13|NA|TRBV25-1
CASSETAGVSAFF
>NA|14|TRBD1|TRBV6-2/TRBV6-3
CASSRGQVNQPQHF